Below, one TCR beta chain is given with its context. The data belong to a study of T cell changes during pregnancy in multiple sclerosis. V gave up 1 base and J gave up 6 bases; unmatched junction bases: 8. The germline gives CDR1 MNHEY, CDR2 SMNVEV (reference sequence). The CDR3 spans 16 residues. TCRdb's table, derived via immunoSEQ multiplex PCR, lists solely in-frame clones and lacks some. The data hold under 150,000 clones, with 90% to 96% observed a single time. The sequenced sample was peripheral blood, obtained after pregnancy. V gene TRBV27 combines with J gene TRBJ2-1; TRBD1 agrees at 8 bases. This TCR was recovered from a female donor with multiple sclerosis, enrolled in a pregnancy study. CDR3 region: CASSLWGQVISNEQFF. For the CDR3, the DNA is TGTGCCAGCAGTTTATGGGGACAGGTAATCAGCAATGAGCAGTTCTTC.